This T cell receptor (beta chain) was sequenced in a study of cytotoxic CD8 clonotypes in ibrutinib-treated CLL. The overall study: Outcomes included around 25 partial and 2 complete responses; after median approximately 70 months, around 15 stayed remitted and roughly 12 progressed. A median around 12 months of treatment, range 6 to 36, preceded the collection of response samples.

Study-wide points: Pretreatment clonality was elevated relative to age-matched healthy donors and paralleled circulating CD8+ T-cell counts.

With 8 bases clipped from V and 6 bases from J, the junction kept 10 bases outside the gene matches. The CDR3 contains 13 residues. Per germline, CDR1 MNHEY and CDR2 SVGAGI. Frozen PBMC stocks contributed around 2 micrograms of genomic DNA to the TCR beta libraries. Here immunoSEQ multiplex PCR was the method, and the copy in TCRdb shows in-frame clones only, minus some. The sample records more than 200,000 clones, roughly 74% being singletons. Concerning this clone: What it recognizes is unknown.

This receptor was taken from a human donor with chronic lymphocytic leukemia. The material sequenced was PBMCs, taken after 24 months of ibrutinib treatment. The chain uses TRBV6-5 and TRBJ2-7, with 7 bases identical to TRBD1. The CDR3 region is CASCPGQCLEQYF. CDR3 nucleotide sequence: TGTGCCAGCTGCCCGGGACAGTGTCTCGAGCAGTACTTC.